The following is a TCR beta chain sequence with its context. Its target is unknown. The data originate from a study of T cell repertoires in cytomegalovirus infection. Trimming took off 3 bases at V and 8 bases at J, with 13 bases between the two ends. This CDR3 contains 14 residues. Germline V gives CDR1 SNHLY, CDR2 FYNNEI. From the reads, TCRdb called clonotypes with MiXCR, one entry per CDR3 protein. The table records around 540,000 distinct CDR3 sequences, roughly a third of them present only once. The chain employs TRBV2 and TRBJ2-2; D ambiguous. This material consisted of cultured PBMCs, taken from culture after CMV antigen stimulation. The TCR comes from a human donor in good health (CMV status not recorded). Some clones in this sample may be carry-over from other donors' samples. The CDR3 coding sequence is TGTGCCAGCAGTGAGTCTGGGTTCCGAGGGGAGCTGTTTTTT. It encodes CASSESGFRGELFF. The whole variable domain, remainder taken from reference TRBV2 and TRBJ2-2, is EPEVTQTPSHQVTQMGQEVILRCVPISNHLYFYWYRQILGQKVEFLVSFYNNEISEKSEIFDDQFSVERPDGSNFTLKIRSTKLEDSAMYFCASSESGFRGELFFGEGSRLTVL.